These 27 T cell receptor beta chains share one sample of origin, sequenced in a study of blood T cell repertoires in COVID-19. Sequencing used immunoSEQ multiplex PCR; TCRdb keeps in-frame clones, though not all of them. The profile shows approximately 170,000 clones, 80% to 90% of them singletons. Sequenced sample: peripheral blood. All receptors come from a man aged 45 to 65 with active or convalescent COVID-19.

The CDR3 coding sequence is TGTGCCAGCAGCTTCTCCCCGAACACTGAAGCTTTCTTT. Protein sequence: CASSFSPNTEAFF. The chain employs TRBV11-3 and TRBJ1-1; D unresolved. This CDR3 is 13 amino acids long. The germline V gene encodes CDR1 SGHNT and CDR2 YENEEA. V dropped 3 bases and J dropped 1 base, with 6 bases sitting between them.

The DNA of the CDR3 is TGTGCCAGCAGTTCCCCTGAGGGCGCAGGAGGTGAAAAACTGTTTTTT. It specifies CASSSPEGAGGEKLFF. The chain uses TRBV28 and TRBJ1-4; D ambiguous. Germline loops: CDR1 MDHEN, CDR2 SYDVKM. Trimming took off 4 bases at V and 7 bases at J, with 19 bases between the two ends. The CDR3 is 16 amino acids.

This clone was seen once. The chain recombines TRBV27 with TRBJ1-1, with D perhaps matching TRBD1 (5 bases). Germline assignment: CDR1 MNHEY and CDR2 SMNVEV (reference sequence). Deletions cut 5 bases from V and 7 bases from J, with 14 bases between. The CDR3 loop spans 13 amino acids. CDR3 residues: CASSLIQGLEAFF. The CDR3 DNA follows: TGTGCCAGCAGTCTGATCCAGGGACTTGAAGCTTTCTTT.

The V and J genes are TRBV19 and TRBJ2-7, with TRBD1 identical over 9 bases. The germline CDR1 and CDR2 sequences are LNHDA and SQIVND (reference sequence). The CDR3 totals 14 residues. J lost 6 bases, V lost 1 base, and 4 bases had no gene match. The CDR3 loop reads CASSIGVTGGEQYF. The CDR3 DNA is TGTGCCAGTAGTATAGGGGTGACAGGGGGCGAGCAGTACTTC.

V gene TRBV4-1 combines with J gene TRBJ2-5, with D hard to call. Trimming left V 1 base short and J 0 bases short, with 12 bases between. This CDR3 is built from 16 residues. Germline V gene sequence: CDR1 MGHRA, CDR2 YSYEKL. This CDR3 is CASSQVSAAYQETQYF. The DNA of the CDR3 is TGCGCCAGCAGCCAAGTCTCGGCGGCTTACCAAGAGACCCAGTACTTC.

The chain joins TRBV24-1 to TRBJ2-1, with D perhaps matching TRBD2 (5 bases). The CDR3 contains 14 residues. Germline V CDR1 and CDR2: KGHDR, SFDVKD. Trimming cost V 5 bases and J 3 bases, with 10 bases left between them. In DNA, the CDR3 is TGTGCCACCAGTGCGCAGGACTTCTACAATGAGCAGTTCTTC. Its translation: CATSAQDFYNEQFF.

The CDR3 here is CSAPRAGGYEQYF. The CDR3 DNA reads TGCAGCGCTCCCCGGGCGGGGGGCTACGAGCAGTACTTC. V usage is TRBV29-1 and J usage is TRBJ2-7, with 8 bases matching TRBD2. The germline gives CDR1 SQVTM, CDR2 ANQGSEA. The CDR3 contains 13 residues. Trimming cost V 7 bases and J 3 bases; bases outside gene matches: 8.

This clone was counted a few times. This chain joins TRBV19 and TRBJ1-2, with D perhaps TRBD1 (6 bases). Germline CDR1 LNHDA, CDR2 SQIVND (reference sequence). The V end was cut by 5 bases, the J end by 7 bases, with 17 bases between. The CDR3 runs 14 residues. This chain's CDR3 is CASSHGTTTGGYTF. The DNA of the CDR3 is TGTGCCAGTAGTCACGGGACAACCACGGGTGGCTACACCTTC.

The CDR3 bases are TGTGCCAGCAGCTTAGCGGAGGTGACTAGCGGGAACGTCGCCAAAAACATTCAGTACTTC. Protein: CASSLAEVTSGNVAKNIQYF. The chain recombines TRBV7-6 with TRBJ2-4, with 11 bases fitting TRBD2. The germline gives CDR1 SGHVS, CDR2 FNYEAQ. This CDR3 is 20 amino acids long. The V gene end was trimmed by 0 bases and the J gene end by 1 base; junction bases not matched to a gene: 11. Based on the CDR3 plus reference TRBV7-6 and TRBJ2-4, the full variable domain is GAGVSQSPRYKVTKRGQDVALRCDPISGHVSLYWYRQALGQGPEFLTYFNYEAQQDKSGLPNDRFSAERPEGSISTLTIQRTEQRDSAMYRCASSLAEVTSGNVAKNIQYFGAGTRLSVL.

The CDR3, as DNA: TGTGCCAGCAGCGTAGGAGTTGCAAATAATTCACCCCTCCACTTT. Its protein is CASSVGVANNSPLHF. The rearrangement joins TRBV7-2 to TRBJ1-6; D gene unclear. The CDR3 loop spans 15 amino acids. The V gene's germline CDR1 is SGHTA and CDR2 FQGNSA. Trimming shortened V by 5 bases and J by 5 bases, and 13 bases separated the two germline ends. Looking up the rest from reference TRBV7-2 and TRBJ1-6 gives the full variable domain: GAGVSQSPSNKVTEKGKDVELRCDPISGHTALYWYRQSLGQGLEFLIYFQGNSAPDKSGLPSDRFSAERTGGSVSTLTIQRTQQEDSAVYLCASSVGVANNSPLHFGNGTRLTVT.

V gene TRBV28 combines with J gene TRBJ1-1; D might be TRBD1 (6 bases). Germline V gives CDR1 MDHEN, CDR2 SYDVKM. V dropped 7 bases and J dropped 4 bases, with 16 bases sitting between them. The CDR3 extends over 14 amino acids. Here the CDR3 DNA reads TGTGCCAGCAAGGGGGTCAGGGATGGCACTGAAGCTTTCTTT. It codes for CASKGVRDGTEAFF.

The chain combines TRBV11-2 with TRBJ2-1, with D possibly matching TRBD1 (5 bases). The CDR3 consists of 15 residues. Trimming left V 5 bases short and J 0 bases short, with 11 bases between. Germline CDR1 reads SGHAT; CDR2 reads FQNNGV. The CDR3 sequence is CASSRTGSSYNEQFF. The CDR3 bases are TGTGCCAGCAGCCGAACAGGCAGCTCCTACAATGAGCAGTTCTTC.

This clone was observed a handful of times. The chain carries TRBV5-4 and TRBJ2-2; TRBD1 might be the D (5 bases). Germline CDR1 and CDR2: SGHNT and YYREEE (reference sequence). The V end lost 2 bases, the J end lost 6 bases, and 11 bases lay between the germline ends. The CDR3 extends over 14 amino acids. The CDR3 reads CASSFNRIPGELFF. The CDR3 DNA is TGTGCCAGCAGCTTTAACAGGATTCCCGGGGAGCTGTTTTTT.

The chain carries TRBV12-3 or TRBV12-4 and TRBJ1-1; D not certain. Trimming left V 3 bases short and J 10 bases short, with 15 bases between. This CDR3 region has 13 residues. CDR3 residues: CASSFGVGQRAFF. Here the CDR3 DNA reads TGTGCCAGCAGTTTCGGGGTAGGGCAAAGAGCTTTCTTT.

V usage is TRBV13 and J usage is TRBJ2-1; TRBD2 matches 12 bases. CDR1 PRHDT and CDR2 FYEKMQ come from the germline V gene (reference sequence). The CDR3 loop spans 16 amino acids. Germline trimming cut 5 bases from V and 6 bases from J; bases unmatched to any gene: 8. The CDR3 sequence is CASSAPLAGGPNEQFF. For the CDR3, the DNA is TGTGCCAGCAGCGCCCCACTAGCGGGAGGACCCAATGAGCAGTTCTTC.

This chain links TRBV11-1 with TRBJ2-7; a weak D match, TRBD1 (5 bases). V was cut by 2 bases and J by 0 bases, with 11 bases left in between. Germline lookup yields CDR1 SGHAT and CDR2 FQDESV (reference sequence). This CDR3 is built from 15 residues. CDR3 protein: CASSLQGYTSYEQYF. For the CDR3, the DNA is TGTGCCAGCAGCTTACAGGGTTATACCTCCTACGAGCAGTACTTC.

This chain joins TRBV30 and TRBJ1-1, with 12 nucleotides matching TRBD1. The CDR3 runs 13 residues. CDR1 and CDR2 from the germline V gene are GTSNPN and SVGIG (reference sequence). The V and J ends lost 7 bases and 5 bases, in that order; junction bases with no gene match: 5. The CDR3 protein is CAYTGQGATEAFF. DNA of the CDR3: TGTGCCTACACGGGACAGGGGGCAACTGAAGCTTTCTTT.

The chain links TRBV6-5 to TRBJ1-3; D is perhaps TRBD1 (5 bases). The CDR3 extends over 14 amino acids. Trimming pared 3 bases from V and 1 base from J, leaving 7 bases between. The germline CDR1 and CDR2 sequences are MNHEY and SVGAGI. This chain's CDR3 is CASSYGGSGNTIYF. The CDR3 DNA is TGTGCCAGCAGTTATGGGGGGTCTGGAAACACCATATATTTT.

This clone was observed a single time. In DNA form, the CDR3 reads TGCGCCAGCAGCCAACTACTAATGTCTAGCACAGATACGCAGTATTTT. It yields the protein CASSQLLMSSTDTQYF. This chain joins TRBV4-1 and TRBJ2-3; no clear D. V lost 2 bases and J lost 0, with 12 bases in between. Germline V CDR1 and CDR2: MGHRA, YSYEKL. The CDR3 sequence is 16 residues long.

V usage is TRBV6-5 and J usage is TRBJ2-3; 7 bases line up with TRBD1. With 6 bases clipped from V and 6 bases from J, the junction kept 12 bases outside the gene matches. The CDR3 spans 15 residues. Germline V gene lookup returns CDR1 MNHEY and CDR2 SVGAGI. The CDR3 protein is CASSSGTAGRDTQYF. The CDR3 region has the DNA TGTGCCAGCAGCTCCGGGACAGCCGGGCGTGATACGCAGTATTTT.

The chain recombines TRBV19 with TRBJ1-4; no firm D call. This CDR3 contains 14 residues. V was trimmed by 7 bases and J by 7 bases, leaving 16 bases between them. Germline CDR1 is LNHDA and CDR2 is SQIVND (reference sequence). The CDR3 protein is CASTPGHRGEKLFF. For the CDR3, the DNA is TGTGCCAGTACCCCGGGTCATCGGGGTGAAAAACTGTTTTTT.

The chain recombines TRBV24-1 with TRBJ2-6, with unresolved D. The CDR3 totals 19 residues. Trimming removed 5 bases from V and 1 base from J, with 20 bases in between. Germline CDR1 KGHDR, CDR2 SFDVKD. CDR3: CATSGADSEYASGANVLTF. For the CDR3, the DNA is TGTGCCACCAGTGGTGCAGACTCGGAATACGCGTCTGGGGCCAACGTCCTGACTTTC.

This clone has just a few counts. J is TRBJ1-2 and V is TRBV4-1, with TRBD1 matching 9 bases. Germline V gene lookup returns CDR1 MGHRA and CDR2 YSYEKL. V trimming: 2 bases; J trimming: 6 bases; junction bases outside the gene matches: 7. The CDR3 runs 15 residues. CDR3 in DNA: TGCGCCAGCAGCCAACAACAAAGGACAGGGGATGGCTACACCTTC. It yields the protein CASSQQQRTGDGYTF.

CDR3 protein: CASSSTGQGSYEQYF. Written as DNA, the CDR3 is TGTGCCAGTAGTTCGACGGGACAGGGGTCCTACGAGCAGTACTTC. The V gene is TRBV19, the J gene TRBJ2-7; TRBD1 agrees at 10 bases. Germline V gene lookup returns CDR1 LNHDA and CDR2 SQIVND (reference sequence). The CDR3 is made up of 15 amino acids. The ends lost 5 bases at V and 1 base at J; junction bases unmatched: 5.

J is TRBJ2-7 and V is TRBV7-9, with TRBD1 identical over 7 bases. Germline V gene lookup returns CDR1 SEHNR and CDR2 FQNEAQ (reference sequence). The CDR3 contains 16 residues. The V gene end was trimmed by 1 base and the J gene end by 3 bases; junction bases not matched to a gene: 9. CDR3 sequence reads: CASSLVLTGSNYEQYF. In nucleotides, the CDR3 is TGTGCCAGCAGCTTAGTTCTGACAGGGTCTAACTACGAGCAGTACTTC.

The chain combines TRBV4-3 with TRBJ2-2, with D possibly matching TRBD1 (6 bases). This CDR3 is built from 18 residues. V gave up 1 base and J gave up 6 bases, with 21 bases separating them. Germline values: CDR1 LGHNA, CDR2 YSLEER. The chain's CDR3 is CASSQGPGGQGKSGELFF. The CDR3, as DNA: TGCGCCAGCAGCCAAGGGCCAGGTGGGCAGGGGAAGTCCGGGGAGCTGTTTTTT.

J is TRBJ1-1 and V is TRBV9, with unresolved D. Trimming left V 2 bases short and J 0 bases short, with 11 bases between. Germline V gene lookup returns CDR1 SGDLS and CDR2 YYNGEE. The CDR3 runs to 15 residues. The CDR3 loop reads CASSVTANLNTEAFF. The CDR3 nucleotides are TGTGCCAGCAGCGTTACCGCTAACCTGAACACTGAAGCTTTCTTT.